Listed below are T cell receptor beta chains from one sample, sequenced in a study of CD8+ T cells in alopecia areata. Clones were read by immunoSEQ multiplex PCR, and TCRdb kept only the in-frame ones, dropping some. The table lists approximately 200,000 clones, roughly two fifths of them singletons. Sequences were derived from CD4+ T cells sorted from blood, sampled at approximately week 36, from a patient treated with tofacitinib. The receptors come from a human donor with alopecia areata. Both conserved end residues are part of each CDR3. D genes are given only for firm matches. Some rows have no size entry. The others give once, few or many, or a class for an expanded clone.

abundance,j_gene,d_gene,v_gene,CDR3nt,CDR3aa
NA,TRBJ1-2,TRBD1,TRBV6-1,TGTGCCAGCAGTGCGAAGACAGGGACTTGGGATGGCTACACCTTC,CASSAKTGTWDGYTF
NA,TRBJ2-2,TRBD1,TRBV15,TGTGCCACCCAGGGGGCGCGGAGCACCGGGGAGCTGTTTTTT,CATQGARSTGELFF
few,TRBJ2-6,NA,TRBV29-1,TGCAGCGCCATCGCGGTGGTGAGGGGGAGCTCTGGGGCCAACGTCCTGACTTTC,CSAIAVVRGSSGANVLTF
few,TRBJ1-1,TRBD1,TRBV28,TGTGCCAGCGGAGGGACAGGGCAGAACACTGAAGCTTTCTTT,CASGGTGQNTEAFF
once,TRBJ2-7,NA,TRBV14,TGTGCCAGCAGCCAAGAGAACGAGCAGTACTTC,CASSQENEQYF
NA,TRBJ1-1,NA,TRBV30,TGTGCCTGGACTCCGGGTCTATCCTCTGGGACTGAAGCTTTCTTT,CAWTPGLSSGTEAFF
NA,TRBJ1-1,TRBD1,TRBV5-1,TGCGCCAGCAGCCCGATAGGGGGCAGGAACACTGAAGCTTTCTTT,CASSPIGGRNTEAFF
once,TRBJ1-1,TRBD1,TRBV6-5,TGTGCCAGCGCTGGACAGGGGTCTTCGGCAGCTTTCTTT,CASAGQGSSAAFF
NA,TRBJ1-5,NA,TRBV29-1,TGCAGCACCGCAGACAGGCCAGGGAGCCAGCCCCAGCATTTT,CSTADRPGSQPQHF
few,TRBJ1-5,NA,TRBV6-5,TGTGCCAGCAGTTACGTTTCTAATCAGCCCCAGCATTTT,CASSYVSNQPQHF
NA,TRBJ2-7,TRBD2,TRBV5-1,TGCGCCAGCAGCTTTCCCCCGACTAGCGGGAAGGGCGAGCAGTACTTC,CASSFPPTSGKGEQYF
NA,TRBJ2-7,NA,TRBV5-1,TGCGCCAGCAGCGAGACTAGGAATACCTACGAGCAGTACTTC,CASSETRNTYEQYF
NA,TRBJ2-5,NA,TRBV20-1,TGCAGTGCTTCCCAACGGGGCCAGTACTTC,CSASQRGQYF
few,TRBJ2-7,TRBD1,TRBV6-5,TGTGCCAGCAGTTCCGGACAGGGTAAAGACGAGCAGTACTTC,CASSSGQGKDEQYF
few,TRBJ2-5,TRBD2,TRBV19,TGTGCCAGTAGTATGTATGGCGGGGGAAATCAAGAGACCCAGTACTTC,CASSMYGGGNQETQYF
few,TRBJ2-5,TRBD2,TRBV6-5,TGTGCCAGCAGTTACTCTGGCGGGAGGACCCAAGAGACCCAGTACTTC,CASSYSGGRTQETQYF
NA,TRBJ2-1,TRBD2,TRBV4-3,TGCGCCAGCAGCCGTAGCGGGAGCCTGGGAAATGAGCAGTTCTTC,CASSRSGSLGNEQFF
NA,TRBJ2-7,NA,TRBV15,TGTGCCACCAGCAGAGACCGGAACTACGAGCAGTACTTC,CATSRDRNYEQYF
few,TRBJ1-1,TRBD1,TRBV7-6,TGTGCCAGCAGCCCACAGATGGAGGGGGCTTCTCCCATAGCTTTCTTT,CASSPQMEGASPIAFF
NA,TRBJ2-2,NA,TRBV30,TGTGCCTGGAGGGGCAAACAGGGCGTAGTCACCGGGGAGCTGTTTTTT,CAWRGKQGVVTGELFF
NA,TRBJ2-1,NA,TRBV30,TGTGCCGCCAACTGGGGCCTCTACAATGAGCAGTTCTTC,CAANWGLYNEQFF
NA,TRBJ2-1,TRBD2,TRBV18,TGTGCCAGCTCACCACCGTCTGGGGGGGATGAGCAGTTCTTC,CASSPPSGGDEQFF
NA,TRBJ1-2,TRBD1,TRBV30,TGTGCCTGGAGCAGCAGGGGGCGAGGAGGCTACACCTTC,CAWSSRGRGGYTF
NA,TRBJ1-2,NA,TRBV18,TGTGCCAGCTCACCAGGGACCCCCAGAGTCTATGGCTACACCTTC,CASSPGTPRVYGYTF
NA,TRBJ2-7,NA,TRBV6-1,TGTGCCAGCAGTGACGGGCGAGGCGAGCAGTACTTC,CASSDGRGEQYF
few,TRBJ1-1,NA,TRBV7-2,TGTGCCAGCAGCTTCCAGGGGCCATACACTGAAGCTTTCTTT,CASSFQGPYTEAFF
NA,TRBJ2-7,TRBD1,TRBV28,TGTGCCAGCAGTTTAACGACAGGGGGCTCCTACGAGCAGTACTTC,CASSLTTGGSYEQYF
NA,TRBJ2-1,NA,TRBV2,TGTGCCAGCAGTGGACTGCCGGCCTACAATGAGCAGTTCTTC,CASSGLPAYNEQFF
NA,TRBJ2-7,NA,TRBV4-2,TGTGCCAGCAGCCAAGGGGGGCGAACTCTCTACGAGCAGTACTTC,CASSQGGRTLYEQYF
NA,TRBJ1-3,NA,TRBV2,TGTGCCAGCAGTGGCCGGACCGTGCCCTCTGGAAACACCATATATTTT,CASSGRTVPSGNTIYF